This T cell receptor (beta chain) was identified during a study of identical twins (dated by TCRdb to 2015 to 2016). Some background on the complete study: To test whether fetal clonotypes persist, the study used deep sequencing on TCR alpha and beta repertoires from monozygotic twins, unrelated adults of various ages, and cord blood. To rule out contamination, the twin experiments were replicated at different times with different library preparation protocols.

Libraries were constructed by 5' RACE. TCRdb names Illumina HiSeq 2000 as the instrument used. Template switching introduced a universal primer binding site; the final cDNA contained a unique molecular identifier, enabling accurate counting of TCR cDNA molecules. First-strand cDNA for TCR alpha and beta chains was synthesized from specific primers in the conserved constant-segment region. To control for contamination, every cDNA library was double barcoded, receiving both a SMART-Mk sample barcode and Illumina barcodes. Two successive PCR steps introduced TruSeq adapter sequences along with Illumina sample barcodes. Sequencing of the TCR alpha and beta cDNA libraries was done on the Illumina HiSeq platform using custom primers. The authors' analysis ran thus. Raw reads were processed with MiGEC to extract unique molecular identifiers, and MiXCR was used to determine CDR3 positions. For each individual, recombination models were inferred using an EM algorithm with the repgenHMM and IGoR tools. The tcR package in R was used for shared clonotype analysis, with sharing normalized by the product of cloneset sizes. To study raw recombination free of thymic and clonal selection effects, out-of-frame nonproductive sequences were analyzed. Starting from the raw public reads, TCRdb applied fastp trimming at Q25, assembled clones with MiXCR and retained in-frame beta chains. Rows matching on CDR3 protein sequence are summarized as one entry with the most common DNA and genes. These V and J calls rely on TCRdb rather than the paper's analysis. The sample contains 350,000 to 500,000 distinct CDR3 sequences, around 18% of them found a single time. The ten largest clones capture roughly 12% of the sample.

The research as a whole found: The excess sharing between twins in beta out-of-frame sequences was weaker because fewer shared sequences reduced the signal-to-noise ratio. Invariant T cells such as MAIT and iNKT could partly confound zero-insertion analyses, although diverse VJ usage argued against such confounding for most clonotypes. Compared with coincidental sharing between unrelated individuals, an excess of low generation-probability sequences was observed among out-of-frame TCR alpha sequences shared between twins. Because the same donors could not be followed over many years, the conclusions depended on cross-sectional statistical analysis. Fewer insertions were carried by abundant cord blood beta clonotypes; a weaker similar trend was observed in young adult naive repertoires, while no such trend was observed in memory repertoires. In monozygotic twins, recombination models systematically underestimated out-of-frame TCR alpha sharing, but the models matched the sharing seen between unrelated individuals.

Every donor in the study was a healthy Caucasian. The researchers also sequenced three unrelated adults who were not twins: a male aged 18 to 30, a male aged 50 to 59, and a female aged 50 to 59. Using Miltenyi CD45RO+ enrichment and human naive T-cell isolation kits, memory (CD45RO+) and naive T cells were isolated from PBMC. There are 15 amino acids in the CDR3, from cysteine to phenylalanine inclusive. This entry keeps only the CDR3 DNA: 45 bases, framed from base 1. A few counts support this clonotype. Its antigen is unknown. An end of the junction differs from the germline gene, which may be a read error.

The chain joins TRBV12-3 or TRBV12-4 to TRBJ2-2, and 8 bases in between align with TRBD1. The sequence came from a man in his fifties in good health. Sequenced sample: naive T cells sorted from blood. This sample's cell subset or site label indicates: cells isolated with a human naive T-cell isolation kit. The DNA sequence is as follows: TGTGCCAGCAGCCCGAGACAGGGGAACCCCGGGGAGCTGTTTTTT. Its coded protein is CASSPRQGNPGELFF.